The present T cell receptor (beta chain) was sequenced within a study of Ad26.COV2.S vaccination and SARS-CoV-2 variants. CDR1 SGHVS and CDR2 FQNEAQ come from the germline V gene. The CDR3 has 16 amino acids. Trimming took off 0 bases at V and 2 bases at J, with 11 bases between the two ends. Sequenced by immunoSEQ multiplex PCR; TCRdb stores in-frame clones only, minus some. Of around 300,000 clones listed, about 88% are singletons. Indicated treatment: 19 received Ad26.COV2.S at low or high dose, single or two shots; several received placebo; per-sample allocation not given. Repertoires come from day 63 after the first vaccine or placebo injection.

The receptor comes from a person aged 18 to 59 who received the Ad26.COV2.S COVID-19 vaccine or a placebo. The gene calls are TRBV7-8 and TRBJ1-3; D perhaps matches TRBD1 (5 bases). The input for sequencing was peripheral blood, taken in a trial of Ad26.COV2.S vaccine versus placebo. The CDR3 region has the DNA TGTGCCAGCAGCTTAGCGAAATCAGGGACTGGAAACACCATATATTTT. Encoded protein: CASSLAKSGTGNTIYF.